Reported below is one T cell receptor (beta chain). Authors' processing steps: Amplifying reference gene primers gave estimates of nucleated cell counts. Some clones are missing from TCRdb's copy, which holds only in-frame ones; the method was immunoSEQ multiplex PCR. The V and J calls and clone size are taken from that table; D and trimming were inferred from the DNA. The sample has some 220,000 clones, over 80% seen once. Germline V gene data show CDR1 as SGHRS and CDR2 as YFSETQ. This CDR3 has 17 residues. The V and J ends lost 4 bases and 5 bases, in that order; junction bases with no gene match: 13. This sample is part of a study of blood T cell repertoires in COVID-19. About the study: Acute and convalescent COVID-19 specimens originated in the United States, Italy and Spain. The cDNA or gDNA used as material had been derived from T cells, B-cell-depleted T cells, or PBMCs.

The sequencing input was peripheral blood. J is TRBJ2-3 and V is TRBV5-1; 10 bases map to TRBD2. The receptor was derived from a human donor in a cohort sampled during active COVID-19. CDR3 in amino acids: CASSGGPGLAGEDTQYF. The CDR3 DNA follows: TGCGCCAGCAGCGGGGGTCCTGGGCTAGCGGGAGAAGATACGCAGTATTTT.